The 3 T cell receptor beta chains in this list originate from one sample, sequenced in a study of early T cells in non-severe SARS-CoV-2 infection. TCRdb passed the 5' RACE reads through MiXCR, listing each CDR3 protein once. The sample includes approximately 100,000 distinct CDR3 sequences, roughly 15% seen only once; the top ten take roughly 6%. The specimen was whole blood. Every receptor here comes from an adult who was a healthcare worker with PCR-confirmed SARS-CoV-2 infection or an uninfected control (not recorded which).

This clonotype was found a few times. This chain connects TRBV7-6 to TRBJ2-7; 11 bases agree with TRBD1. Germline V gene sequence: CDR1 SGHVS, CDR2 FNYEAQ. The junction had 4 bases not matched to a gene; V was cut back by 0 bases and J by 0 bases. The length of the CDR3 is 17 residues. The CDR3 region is CASSLAPGQGASYEQYF. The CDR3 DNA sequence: TGTGCCAGCAGCTTAGCCCCAGGACAGGGGGCCTCCTACGAGCAGTACTTC.

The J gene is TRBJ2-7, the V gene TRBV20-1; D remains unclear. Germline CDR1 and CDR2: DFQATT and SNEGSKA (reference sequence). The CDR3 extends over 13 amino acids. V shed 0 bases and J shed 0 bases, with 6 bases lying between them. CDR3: CSARDLSSYEQYF. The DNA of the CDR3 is TGCAGTGCTAGAGATCTAAGCTCCTACGAGCAGTACTTC.

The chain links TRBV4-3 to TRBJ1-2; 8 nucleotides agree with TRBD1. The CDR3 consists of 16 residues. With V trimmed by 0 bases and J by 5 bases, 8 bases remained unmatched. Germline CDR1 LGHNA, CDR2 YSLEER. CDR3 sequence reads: CASSQEGLQGAYGYTF. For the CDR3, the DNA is TGCGCCAGCAGCCAAGAGGGGCTTCAGGGGGCTTATGGCTACACCTTC.